This T cell receptor beta chain was obtained from a study of blood T cell repertoires in COVID-19. Enrollees, about 18 to 95 years old, lived in some 24 US areas. Clinical histories supplied by participants themselves formed the basis of cohort assignment. V dropped 4 bases and J dropped 0 bases, with 11 bases sitting between them. The CDR3 spans 15 residues. The germline V gene encodes CDR1 SGHRS and CDR2 YFSETQ. The data were produced by immunoSEQ multiplex PCR, yet TCRdb's version contains in-frame clones alone and is incomplete. Among 150,000 to 250,000 clones listed, about four fifths were seen once. This clone was picked up a small number of times.

The sample taken for sequencing was PBMCs or T cells enriched from blood (not recorded which). The source of this sequence is a man between 35 and 55 years old who had recovered from COVID-19. V and J are TRBV5-1 and TRBJ1-3; maybe TRBD1 (6 bases). This CDR3 is CASSTDSFSGNTIYF. CDR3 in DNA: TGCGCCAGCAGCACGGACAGTTTCTCTGGAAACACCATATATTTT.